This T cell receptor (beta chain) appears in the sequencing data of a study of early T cells in non-severe SARS-CoV-2 infection. Unique molecular identifiers were added to individual cDNA molecules. Each CDR3 protein gets one entry after TCRdb re-called the 5' RACE reads with MiXCR. The sample has 65,000 to 95,000 distinct CDR3 sequences; more than 13% are singletons. General study results and limits: VDJdb matching skewed toward anti-spike CD8 responses, missing private and CD4 specificities.

The CDR3 runs to 14 residues. Germline loops: CDR1 MNHEY, CDR2 SVGEGT. Trimming took 4 bases from V and 4 from J, leaving 13 bases between them. This clonotype was seen ten or more times. The target antigen is unknown. The origin of this receptor is an adult who was a healthcare worker with PCR-confirmed SARS-CoV-2 infection or an uninfected control (not recorded which). The sample taken for sequencing was whole blood. The genes are TRBV6-2 or TRBV6-3 and TRBJ1-2; no reliable D call. CDR3: CASSLVLGLYGYTF. CDR3 in DNA: TGTGCCAGCAGTTTGGTCTTGGGCCTCTATGGCTACACCTTC.